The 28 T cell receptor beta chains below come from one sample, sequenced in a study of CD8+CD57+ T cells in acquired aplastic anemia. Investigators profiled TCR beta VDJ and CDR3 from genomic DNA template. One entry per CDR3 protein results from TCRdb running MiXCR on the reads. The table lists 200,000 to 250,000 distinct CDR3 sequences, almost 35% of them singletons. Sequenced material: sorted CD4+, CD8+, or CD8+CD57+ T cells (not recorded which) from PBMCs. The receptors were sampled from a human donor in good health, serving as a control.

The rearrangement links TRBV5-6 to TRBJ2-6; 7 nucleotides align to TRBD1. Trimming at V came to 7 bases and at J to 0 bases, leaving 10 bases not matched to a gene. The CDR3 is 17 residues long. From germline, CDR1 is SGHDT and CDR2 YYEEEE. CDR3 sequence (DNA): TGTGCCAGCGGACCGGGACAGACCCCCTCTGGGGCCAACGTCCTGACTTTC. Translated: CASGPGQTPSGANVLTF.

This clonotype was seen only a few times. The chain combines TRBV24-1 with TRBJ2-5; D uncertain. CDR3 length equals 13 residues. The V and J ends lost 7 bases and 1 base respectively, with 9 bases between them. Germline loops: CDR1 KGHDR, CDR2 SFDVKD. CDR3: CATRLGRQETQYF. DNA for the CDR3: TGTGCCACCAGGCTTGGCCGCCAAGAGACCCAGTACTTC.

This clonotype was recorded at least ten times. The CDR3 DNA is TGCAGTGCCGATGGGCCTGGCGGGGACGAGCAGTACTTC. This translates into CSADGPGGDEQYF. This chain joins TRBV20-1 and TRBJ2-7, with D possibly being TRBD2 (6 bases). Trimming cost V 6 bases and J 5 bases, with 17 bases left between them. The CDR3 is 13 amino acids. Germline V gene data show CDR1 as DFQATT and CDR2 as SNEGSKA (reference sequence).

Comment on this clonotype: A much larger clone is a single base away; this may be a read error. The CDR3 reads CASSYSGPNSGADVLTF. The CDR3 DNA reads as TGTGCCAGCAGTTACAGTGGCCCCAACTCTGGGGCCGACGTCCTGACTTTC. This chain links TRBV6-5 with TRBJ2-6, with TRBD1 as a possible D gene (5 bases). The germline V gene encodes CDR1 MNHEY and CDR2 SVGAGI. This CDR3 contains 17 residues.

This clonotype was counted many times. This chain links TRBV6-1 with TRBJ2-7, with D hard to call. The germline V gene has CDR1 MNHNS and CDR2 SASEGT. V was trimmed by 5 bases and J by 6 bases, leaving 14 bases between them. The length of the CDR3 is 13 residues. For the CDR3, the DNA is TGTGCCAGCAGTACCTCGGCCGGGCGCGAGCAGTACTTC. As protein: CASSTSAGREQYF.

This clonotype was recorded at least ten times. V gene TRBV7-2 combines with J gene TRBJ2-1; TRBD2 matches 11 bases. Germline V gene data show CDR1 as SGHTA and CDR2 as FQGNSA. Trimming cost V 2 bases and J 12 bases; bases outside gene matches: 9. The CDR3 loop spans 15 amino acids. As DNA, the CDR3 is TGTGCCAGCAGCTTATACTCTAGCGGGAGGATTGGGCAGTTCTTC. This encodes CASSLYSSGRIGQFF.

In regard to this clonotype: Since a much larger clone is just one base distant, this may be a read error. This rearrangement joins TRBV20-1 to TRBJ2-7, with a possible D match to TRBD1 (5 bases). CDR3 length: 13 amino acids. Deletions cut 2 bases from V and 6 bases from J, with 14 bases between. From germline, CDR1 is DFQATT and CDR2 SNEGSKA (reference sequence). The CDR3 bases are TGCAGTGCTAGACAAGAAGCAGGGTGCGAGCAGTACTTC. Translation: CSARQEAGCEQYF.

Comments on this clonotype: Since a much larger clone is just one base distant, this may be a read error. The CDR3 loop is CSASPGTGHTF. CDR3 bases: TGCAGTGCTAGTCCAGGGACTGGCCACACCTTC. This chain connects TRBV20-1 to TRBJ1-2, with D possibly matching TRBD1 (5 bases). This CDR3 comprises 11 residues. Germline V gene lookup returns CDR1 DFQATT and CDR2 SNEGSKA (reference sequence).

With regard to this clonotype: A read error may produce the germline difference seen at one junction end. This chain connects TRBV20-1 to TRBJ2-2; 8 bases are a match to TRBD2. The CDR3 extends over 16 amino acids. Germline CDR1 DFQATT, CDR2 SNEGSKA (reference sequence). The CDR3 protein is CSARDSGARGTRELFF. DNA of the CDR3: TGCAGTGCTAGAGATAGCGGGGCTCGCGGCACCAGGGAGCTGTTTTTT.

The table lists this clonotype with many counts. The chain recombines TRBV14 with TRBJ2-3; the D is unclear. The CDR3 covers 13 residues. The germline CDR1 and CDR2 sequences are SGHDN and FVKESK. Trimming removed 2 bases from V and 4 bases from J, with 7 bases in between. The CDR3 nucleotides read TGTGCCAGCAGCCAATCAATGGCAGATACGCAGTATTTT. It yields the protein CASSQSMADTQYF.

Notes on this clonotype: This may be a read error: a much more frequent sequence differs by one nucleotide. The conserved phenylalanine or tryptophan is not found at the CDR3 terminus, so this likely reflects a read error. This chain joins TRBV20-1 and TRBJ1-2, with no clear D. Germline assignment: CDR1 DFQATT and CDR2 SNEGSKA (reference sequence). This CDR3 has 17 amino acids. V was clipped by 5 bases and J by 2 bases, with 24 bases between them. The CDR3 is CSAPGTVTKPKNYGYTV. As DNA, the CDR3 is TGCAGTGCTCCAGGAACAGTTACTAAACCGAAGAACTATGGCTACACCGTC.

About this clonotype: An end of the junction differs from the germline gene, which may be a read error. The DNA for the CDR3 is TGTGCCAGCAGTTACGGGGGGGGTATGAACACTGAAGCTCTCTTT. Protein product: CASSYGGGMNTEALF. The gene calls are TRBV6-5 and TRBJ1-1, with D perhaps TRBD1 (5 bases). Germline CDR1 and CDR2: MNHEY and SVGAGI. The CDR3 sequence is 15 residues long.

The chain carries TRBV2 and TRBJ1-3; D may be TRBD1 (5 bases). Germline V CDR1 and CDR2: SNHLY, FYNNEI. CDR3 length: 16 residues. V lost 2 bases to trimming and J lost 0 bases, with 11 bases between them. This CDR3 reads CASSENRPGSGNTIYF. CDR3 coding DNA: TGTGCCAGCAGTGAAAACAGGCCAGGCTCTGGAAACACCATATATTTT.

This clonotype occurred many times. The CDR3 bases are TGTGCCATCAGTGGAAGGACAGACACAGATACGCAGTATTTT. Its protein product is CAISGRTDTDTQYF. J is TRBJ2-3 and V is TRBV10-3; tentative D call: TRBD1 (6 bases). The length of the CDR3 is 14 residues. Looked up from germline, CDR1 is ENHRY and CDR2 is SYGVKD. Trimming removed 4 bases at V and 2 bases at J, with 10 bases between.

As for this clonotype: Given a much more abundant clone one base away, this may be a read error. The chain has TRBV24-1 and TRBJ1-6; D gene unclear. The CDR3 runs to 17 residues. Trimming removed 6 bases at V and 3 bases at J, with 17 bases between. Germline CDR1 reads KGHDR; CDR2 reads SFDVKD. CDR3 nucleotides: TGTGCCACCAGTTACGGATCTACCACGAGCTATAATTCACCCCTCCACTTT. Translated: CATSYGSTTSYNSPLHF.

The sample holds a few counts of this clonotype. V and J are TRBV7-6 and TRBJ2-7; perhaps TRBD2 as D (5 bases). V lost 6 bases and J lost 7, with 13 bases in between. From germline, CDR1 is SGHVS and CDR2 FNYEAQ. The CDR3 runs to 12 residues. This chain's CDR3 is CASRLATGEQYF. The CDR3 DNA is TGTGCCAGCAGACTGGCTACGGGGGAGCAGTACTTC.

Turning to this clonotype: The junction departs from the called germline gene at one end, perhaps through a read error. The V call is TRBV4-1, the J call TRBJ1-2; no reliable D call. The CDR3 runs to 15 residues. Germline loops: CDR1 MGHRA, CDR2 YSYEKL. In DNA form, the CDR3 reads TGCGCCAGCAGCCTTTTGCCCGACACGAACTATGGCTGCACCTTC. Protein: CASSLLPDTNYGCTF.

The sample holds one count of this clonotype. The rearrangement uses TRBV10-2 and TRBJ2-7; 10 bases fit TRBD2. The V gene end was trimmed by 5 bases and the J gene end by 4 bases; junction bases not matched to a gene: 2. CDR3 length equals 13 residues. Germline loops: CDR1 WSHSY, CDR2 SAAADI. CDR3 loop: CASSPAGGYEQYV. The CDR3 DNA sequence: TGCGCCAGCAGTCCAGCGGGAGGGTACGAGCAGTACGTC.

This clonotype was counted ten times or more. Here the CDR3 DNA reads TGCAGCGTTGTAACGGGGGGCTTTGTAGCTTTCTTT. Translated: CSVVTGGFVAFF. The chain couples TRBV29-1 to TRBJ1-1, with TRBD1 as a possible D gene (6 bases). Germline values: CDR1 SQVTM, CDR2 ANQGSEA. V lost 4 bases, J lost 10 bases, and 16 bases lay in between. The CDR3 spans 12 residues.

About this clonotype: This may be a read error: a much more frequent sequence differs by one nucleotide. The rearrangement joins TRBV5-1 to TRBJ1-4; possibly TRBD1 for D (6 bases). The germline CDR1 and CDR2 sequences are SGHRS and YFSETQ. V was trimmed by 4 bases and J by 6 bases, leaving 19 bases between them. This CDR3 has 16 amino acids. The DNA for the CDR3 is TGCGCCAGCAGCCCAGAAGGACGGGGGCGTTATGAAAAACTGTTTTTT. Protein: CASSPEGRGRYEKLFF.

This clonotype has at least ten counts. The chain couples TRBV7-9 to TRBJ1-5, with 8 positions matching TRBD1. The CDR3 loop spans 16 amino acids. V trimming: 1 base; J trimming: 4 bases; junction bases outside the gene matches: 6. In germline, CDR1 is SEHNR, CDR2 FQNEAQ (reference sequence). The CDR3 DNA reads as TGTGCCAGCAGCTTAGGGACAGGGCGGTTGAATCAGCCCCAGCATTTT. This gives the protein CASSLGTGRLNQPQHF.

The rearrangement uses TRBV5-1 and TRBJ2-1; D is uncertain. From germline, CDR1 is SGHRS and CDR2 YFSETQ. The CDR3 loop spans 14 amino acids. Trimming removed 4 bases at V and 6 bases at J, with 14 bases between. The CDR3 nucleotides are TGCGCCAGCAGCCTCGGGCTAGGATTCAATGAGCAGTTCTTC. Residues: CASSLGLGFNEQFF.

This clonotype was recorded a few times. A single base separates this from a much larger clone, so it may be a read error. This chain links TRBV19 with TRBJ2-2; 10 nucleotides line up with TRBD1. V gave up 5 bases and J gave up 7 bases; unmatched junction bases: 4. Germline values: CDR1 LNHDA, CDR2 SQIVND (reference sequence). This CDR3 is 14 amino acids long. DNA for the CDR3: TGTGCCAGTAGTCTGGGACAGGGGTTCGGGGAGCTGTTTTTT. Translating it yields CASSLGQGFGELFF.

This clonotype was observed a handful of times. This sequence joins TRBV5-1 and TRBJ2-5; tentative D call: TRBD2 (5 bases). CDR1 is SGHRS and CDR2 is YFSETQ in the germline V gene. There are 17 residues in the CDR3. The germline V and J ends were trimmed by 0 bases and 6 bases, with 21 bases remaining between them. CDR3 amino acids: CASSLGHLGGTGKTQYF. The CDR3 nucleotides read TGCGCCAGCAGCTTGGGACACCTGGGTGGTACGGGAAAGACCCAGTACTTC.

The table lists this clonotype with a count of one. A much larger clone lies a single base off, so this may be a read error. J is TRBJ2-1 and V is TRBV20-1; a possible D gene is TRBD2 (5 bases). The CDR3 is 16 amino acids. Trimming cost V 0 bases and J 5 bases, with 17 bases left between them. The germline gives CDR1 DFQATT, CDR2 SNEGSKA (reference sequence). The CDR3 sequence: CSARDSKLVRNNEQFF. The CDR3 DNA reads TGCAGTGCTAGAGATAGTAAACTAGTCCGTAACAATGAGCAGTTCTTC.

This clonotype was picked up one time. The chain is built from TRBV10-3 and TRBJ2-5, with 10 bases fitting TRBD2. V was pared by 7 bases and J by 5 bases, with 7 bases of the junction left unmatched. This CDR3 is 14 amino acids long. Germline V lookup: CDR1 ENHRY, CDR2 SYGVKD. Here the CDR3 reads CAIKSGGALETQYF. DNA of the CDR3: TGTGCCATCAAGAGCGGGGGGGCGTTGGAGACCCAGTACTTC.

The CDR3 protein is CASPRSGNSYEQYF. CDR3 nucleotide sequence: TGCGCCAGCCCTCGATCAGGGAACAGCTACGAGCAGTACTTC. The J gene is TRBJ2-7, the V gene TRBV10-1; D possibly corresponds to TRBD1 (5 bases). Germline loops: CDR1 WNHNN, CDR2 SYGVQD (reference sequence). The CDR3 is made up of 14 amino acids. The V gene lost 8 bases and the J gene lost 3 bases, with 17 bases spanning the gap.

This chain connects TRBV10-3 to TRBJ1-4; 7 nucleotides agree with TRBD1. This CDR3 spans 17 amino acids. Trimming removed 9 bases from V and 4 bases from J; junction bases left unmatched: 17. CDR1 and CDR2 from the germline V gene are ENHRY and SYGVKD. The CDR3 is CAMTTPVQGTGNEKLFF. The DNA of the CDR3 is TGTGCCATGACCACGCCCGTACAGGGGACGGGTAATGAAAAACTGTTTTTT.